The 13 T cell receptor beta chains listed next were all sequenced from one sample in a study of blood T cell repertoires in COVID-19. Sequencing used immunoSEQ multiplex PCR; TCRdb keeps in-frame clones, though not all of them. The sample has 200,000 to 250,000 clones, approximately 85% seen once; the top ten hold 7% to 10%. Sequencing was done on a sample of peripheral blood. The receptors originated from a woman of 80 years or more with COVID-19, enrolled during active disease.

This clone turned up a few times. This chain links TRBV6-1 with TRBJ2-7; 7 positions agree with TRBD2. Unmatched junction bases numbered 7, after V lost 5 bases and J lost 3 bases. CDR1 MNHNS and CDR2 SASEGT come from the germline V gene. The CDR3 is made up of 14 amino acids. The CDR3 region has the DNA TGTGCCAGCAGTTATAGAAGCGGGGACTACGAGCAGTACTTC. Its protein product is CASSYRSGDYEQYF.

The gene calls are TRBV19 and TRBJ1-5, with 10 bases matching TRBD1. The CDR3 totals 17 residues. Germline V gene lookup returns CDR1 LNHDA and CDR2 SQIVND (reference sequence). V shed 3 bases, J shed 7 bases, and the junction held 12 bases outside the gene matches. In DNA form, the CDR3 reads TGTGCCAGTAGTATTCGGGGACAGGGGTTAGGAGCGCAGCCCCAGCATTTT. Translating it yields CASSIRGQGLGAQPQHF.

The chain combines TRBV6-5 with TRBJ2-7; 8 positions agree with TRBD2. The CDR3 length is 14 residues. V lost 6 bases to trimming and J lost 5 bases; unmatched junction nucleotides: 9. The germline gives CDR1 MNHEY, CDR2 SVGAGI. CDR3 sequence (DNA): TGTGCCAGCAGGCCCGGGGGGGGCTTCAACGAGCAGTACTTC. This codes for CASRPGGGFNEQYF.

This clone was observed a handful of times. The chain uses TRBV18 and TRBJ1-1; D possibly corresponds to TRBD1 (6 bases). The CDR3 is 12 amino acids. CDR1 and CDR2 from the germline V gene are KGHSH and LQKENI. V gave up 3 bases and J gave up 7 bases, with 9 bases separating them. The CDR3 DNA reads TGTGCCAGCTCACCGATACAGGGTGAAGCTTTCTTT. Its protein is CASSPIQGEAFF.

The chain couples TRBV18 to TRBJ1-2; 7 bases line up with TRBD1. The CDR3 sequence is 15 residues long. Germline V gene sequence: CDR1 KGHSH, CDR2 LQKENI. J lost 5 bases, V lost 2 bases, and 8 bases had no gene match. The CDR3, as DNA: TGTGCCAGCTCACCATATGGAGACAGGGCGTATGGCTACACCTTC. As protein: CASSPYGDRAYGYTF.

The V gene is TRBV2, the J gene TRBJ1-1; 7 bases line up with TRBD1. V lost 6 bases and J lost 8; bases outside the gene matches: 3. The germline V gene encodes CDR1 SNHLY and CDR2 FYNNEI. The CDR3 length is 11 residues. CDR3 nucleotides: TGTGCCAGCAGCGGGACAGCAGAAGCTTTCTTT. This encodes CASSGTAEAFF. Using reference TRBV2 and TRBJ1-1 for the parts outside the CDR3, the full variable domain is EPEVTQTPSHQVTQMGQEVILRCVPISNHLYFYWYRQILGQKVEFLVSFYNNEISEKSEIFDDQFSVERPDGSNFTLKIRSTKLEDSAMYFCASSGTAEAFFGQGTRLTVV.

V and J are TRBV9 and TRBJ1-1, with D hard to call. The germline CDR1 and CDR2 sequences are SGDLS and YYNGEE. The CDR3 is made up of 13 amino acids. Trimming took 1 base from V and 2 from J, leaving 6 bases between them. CDR3 protein: CASSVRRNTEAFF. CDR3 DNA sequence: TGTGCCAGCAGCGTACGGAGAAACACTGAAGCTTTCTTT.

This chain links TRBV6-4 with TRBJ2-2; D might be TRBD2 (5 bases). The CDR3 has 15 amino acids. Trimming took off 7 bases at V and 1 base at J, with 13 bases between the two ends. CDR1 and CDR2 (germline): MRHNA, SNTAGT. DNA for the CDR3: TGTGCCAGCAAGAGACGCGAGGGGAACACCGGGGAGCTGTTTTTT. This sequence encodes CASKRREGNTGELFF.

The chain uses TRBV2 and TRBJ1-1; 9 bases align to TRBD1. This CDR3 contains 14 residues. The V and J ends lost 6 bases and 3 bases, in that order; junction bases with no gene match: 5. In germline, CDR1 is SNHLY, CDR2 FYNNEI. The chain's CDR3 is CASRQQGADTEAFF. The CDR3 DNA is TGTGCCAGCAGGCAACAGGGGGCGGACACTGAAGCTTTCTTT.

The gene calls are TRBV7-9 and TRBJ1-2; D remains ambiguous. CDR1 is SEHNR, CDR2 FQNEAQ, per germline (reference sequence). The CDR3 consists of 14 residues. V lost 6 bases, J lost 4 bases, and 15 bases lay in between. This CDR3 is CASSSNTVIYGYTF. CDR3 in DNA: TGTGCCAGCAGTTCTAATACAGTGATCTATGGCTACACCTTC.

This chain connects TRBV6-5 to TRBJ1-1; D perhaps matches TRBD1 (5 bases). The CDR3 has 13 residues. Germline CDR1 is MNHEY and CDR2 is SVGAGI. Trimming pared 3 bases from V and 4 bases from J, leaving 9 bases between. DNA of the CDR3: TGTGCCAGCAGTTATTTAGACAGCACTGAAGCTTTCTTT. This gives the protein CASSYLDSTEAFF.

The rearrangement joins TRBV30 to TRBJ2-5, with TRBD2 as a possible D gene (6 bases). Germline V gene lookup returns CDR1 GTSNPN and CDR2 SVGIG (reference sequence). This CDR3 spans 13 amino acids. Deletions cut 5 bases from V and 1 base from J, with 11 bases between. The CDR3 region has the DNA TGTGCCTGGTCCCCTAGCGTCCAAGAGACCCAGTACTTC. It specifies CAWSPSVQETQYF.

The rearrangement joins TRBV10-3 to TRBJ2-7; 8 bases agree with TRBD2. The germline CDR1 and CDR2 sequences are ENHRY and SYGVKD. After removal of 4 bases from V and 2 bases from J, the junction contained 4 bases not matched to a gene. The CDR3 totals 14 residues. This chain's CDR3 is CAISVGGVAYEQYF. CDR3 nucleotide sequence: TGTGCCATCAGTGTCGGGGGGGTGGCCTACGAGCAGTACTTC.